The rows below give T cell receptor beta chains drawn from one sample of a study of blood T cell repertoires in COVID-19. Assay: immunoSEQ multiplex PCR; the TCRdb copy retains only in-frame clones and omits some. The table includes about 180,000 clones, approximately 85% detected once. Sequencing was performed on peripheral blood. These receptors were obtained from a man between 60 and 75 years old with acute or convalescent COVID-19. Both conserved end residues are part of each CDR3. Each record gives: clone size, D gene, V gene, J gene, CDR3 DNA, CDR3 protein. A D gene is named only where the DNA matches it firmly. Only some rows state a clone size, as once, few, many or a class for expanded clones.

>-|-|TRBV27|TRBJ2-6
TGTGCCAGCAGTTATCTCGGGATCTCTGGGGCCAACGTCCTGACTTTC
CASSYLGISGANVLTF
>-|-|TRBV5-6|TRBJ1-1
TGTGCCAGCAGCTTGGCGGGGAACACTGAAGCTTTCTTT
CASSLAGNTEAFF
>few|-|TRBV7-3|TRBJ1-2
TGTGCCAGCAGCCTCCAGGGAAGTAAGGGCTACACCTTC
CASSLQGSKGYTF
>-|TRBD1|TRBV2|TRBJ2-7
TGTGCCAGCAGTGATTCGGACAGGGTATACGAGCAGTACTTC
CASSDSDRVYEQYF
>once|TRBD2|TRBV3-1/TRBV3-2|TRBJ2-7
TGTGCCACCGAGACTAGCGGGTACGAGCAGTACTTC
CATETSGYEQYF
>few|-|TRBV9|TRBJ2-2
TGTGCCAGCAGCGGCAATCTTCAGGGGGAGCTGTTTTTT
CASSGNLQGELFF
>-|-|TRBV29-1|TRBJ1-2
TGCAGCGTTAGGGGGAGGGTGAACGCCGGTGCAGTCGGCTACACCTTC
CSVRGRVNAGAVGYTF
>once|-|TRBV2|TRBJ1-2
TGTGCCAGCAGTGGAGGGCAGGGGCGAATGGTCAACTATGGCTACACCTTC
CASSGGQGRMVNYGYTF
>-|-|TRBV7-2|TRBJ2-1
TGTGCCAGCAGCTTAGTCCCAGGGGGACTTTACAATGAGCAGTTCTTC
CASSLVPGGLYNEQFF
>-|-|TRBV7-9|TRBJ2-3
TGTGCCAGCAGCTGGAGGGCAGGACGCACAGATACGCAGTATTTT
CASSWRAGRTDTQYF
>-|TRBD2|TRBV5-1|TRBJ2-3
TGCGCCAGCAGCCCGGGAGGGCCAGTTGCAGATACGCAGTATTTT
CASSPGGPVADTQYF
>-|-|TRBV29-1|TRBJ1-1
TGCAGCGTTGGACATCGCGGCAGGGCGAACACTGAAGCTTTCTTT
CSVGHRGRANTEAFF
>-|-|TRBV27|TRBJ2-7
TGTGCCAGCAGTCCCTCCTCCTACGAGCAGTACTTC
CASSPSSYEQYF
>-|TRBD2|TRBV5-6|TRBJ2-1
TGTGCCAGCAGCTTGGCCGGGACTAGCGGCCTCTACAATGAGCAGTTCTTC
CASSLAGTSGLYNEQFF
>many|TRBD2|TRBV3-1/TRBV3-2|TRBJ2-1
TGTGCCAGCAGCCAGGCTCGTAGCGGGGATGTGAGGAATGAGCAGTTCTTC
CASSQARSGDVRNEQFF
>-|-|TRBV19|TRBJ2-3
TGTGCCAGTAGTATACGTGGCAGGACAGATACGCAGTATTTT
CASSIRGRTDTQYF
>once|TRBD2|TRBV11-2|TRBJ2-3
TGTGCCAGCCGAGCGATGAGCGGGAGGGGAGGCACAGATACGCAGTATTTT
CASRAMSGRGGTDTQYF
>-|-|TRBV9|TRBJ2-2
TGTGCCAGCAGCGTTAGGGGGATTGCCACCGGGGAGCTGTTTTTT
CASSVRGIATGELFF
>once|-|TRBV27|TRBJ1-4
TGTGCCAGCAGTTTAGTGTCGGCGGTGGCCGGAAAACTGTTTTTT
CASSLVSAVAGKLFF
>-|-|TRBV9|TRBJ1-2
TGTGCCAGCAGCGTAGTGACAGGCAGTGGCTACACCTTC
CASSVVTGSGYTF
>-|TRBD1|TRBV2|TRBJ2-2
TGTGCCAGCAGTAAAGAGGGGACAGGGGGCCATAACACCGGGGAGCTGTTTTTT
CASSKEGTGGHNTGELFF
>-|-|TRBV19|TRBJ1-4
TGTGCCAGTAGTATAAGGGCAGGGATGAATGAAAAACTGTTTTTT
CASSIRAGMNEKLFF
>-|-|TRBV11-1|TRBJ1-2
TGTGCCAGCAGCCCCGACCTACAGAGCCGCTATGGCTACACCTTC
CASSPDLQSRYGYTF
>-|-|TRBV5-1|TRBJ2-2
TGCGCCAGTAGGACACCTTCGAACACCGGGGAGCTGTTTTTT
CASRTPSNTGELFF
>-|-|TRBV13|TRBJ2-7
TGTGCCAGCAGCTATAGGGTTGGGACTTCAAGCTCCGAGCAGTACTTC
CASSYRVGTSSSEQYF
>once|-|TRBV5-1|TRBJ2-7
TGCGCCAGCAGCTTTACGACAGATCCCTACGAGCAGTACTTC
CASSFTTDPYEQYF
>-|-|TRBV4-2|TRBJ2-2
TGTGCCAGCAGCCAAGATTGGCAGCGCGGCGGGGAGCTGTTTTTT
CASSQDWQRGGELFF
>-|TRBD2|TRBV29-1|TRBJ2-1
TGCAGCGTTGAAGATGTAGCGGGGCTCGGTGAGCAGTTCTTC
CSVEDVAGLGEQFF
>-|-|TRBV10-3|TRBJ1-4
TGTGCCATCAGTCAGGGTTCCAATGAAAAACTGTTTTTT
CAISQGSNEKLFF
>once|-|TRBV5-1|TRBJ2-3
TGCGCCAGCAGCCTTCGGGGGGCCACAGATACGCAGTATTTT
CASSLRGATDTQYF
>-|TRBD2|TRBV6-5|TRBJ2-5
TGTGCCAGCTCCAGACTAGCGGCGCGGGAGACCCAGTACTTC
CASSRLAARETQYF
>-|-|TRBV5-1|TRBJ2-2
TGCGCCAGCACAACGATAGCGGATCGGACCGGGGAGCTGTTTTTT
CASTTIADRTGELFF
>-|-|TRBV18|TRBJ2-2
TGTGCCAGCACGCTGAACAGGGTCACCGGGGAGCTGTTTTTT
CASTLNRVTGELFF
>-|-|TRBV12-3/TRBV12-4|TRBJ2-1
TGTGCCAGCAGTTTTAATGTTAATGAGCAGTTCTTC
CASSFNVNEQFF
>-|TRBD1|TRBV19|TRBJ2-2
TGTGCCAGTAGTCGGACAGGGAGCACCGGGGAGCTGTTTTTT
CASSRTGSTGELFF
>-|-|TRBV7-2|TRBJ1-1
TGTGCCAGCAGCTTAGAGACACTGGTGAACACTGAAGCTTTCTTT
CASSLETLVNTEAFF
>-|-|TRBV28|TRBJ2-4
TGTGCCAGCAGTTCCGCTAGCCTGGCCAAAAACATTCAGTACTTC
CASSSASLAKNIQYF
>once|-|TRBV2|TRBJ1-1
TGTGCCAGCAGGTTGGGGGGGCACACTGAAGCTTTCTTT
CASRLGGHTEAFF
>-|-|TRBV3-1/TRBV3-2|TRBJ2-1
TGTGCCAGCAGCCTAGTGTATTCGTCAGCGGACCCTTACAATGAGCAGTTCTTC
CASSLVYSSADPYNEQFF
>-|TRBD1|TRBV6-6|TRBJ1-5
TGTGCCAGCAGTTACTCGAGAGGACAGGGGTGGCATTTT
CASSYSRGQGWHF
>once|-|TRBV7-9|TRBJ2-3
TGTGCCAGCAGCATTCTACCGACTAGCACAGATACGCAGTATTTT
CASSILPTSTDTQYF
>-|TRBD1|TRBV29-1|TRBJ1-1
TGCAGCGTTGAACCCCCTAAGACCGACAGGGTGAACACTGAAGCTTTCTTT
CSVEPPKTDRVNTEAFF
>-|-|TRBV7-9|TRBJ1-2
TGTGCCAGCAGCGGGGCCAACTCGGGCTATGGCTACACCTTC
CASSGANSGYGYTF
>once|TRBD2|TRBV27|TRBJ2-1
TGTGCCAGCAGTTTCGAAGCGGGAAGCTACAATGAGCAGTTCTTC
CASSFEAGSYNEQFF
>-|TRBD1|TRBV6-2/TRBV6-3|TRBJ2-7
TGTGCCAGCAGTTATTGGGGACAGGGGGTCTCCTCCTACGAGCAGTACTTC
CASSYWGQGVSSYEQYF
>few|TRBD2|TRBV6-1|TRBJ2-1
TGTGCCAGCAGTGAACCGGGACTAGCTTCCAATGAGCAGTTCTTC
CASSEPGLASNEQFF
>-|TRBD2|TRBV7-9|TRBJ2-1
TGTGCCAGCCCCTCTGCTAGCGGGTCCTACAATGAGCAGTTCTTC
CASPSASGSYNEQFF
>-|TRBD1|TRBV30|TRBJ1-6
TGTGCCCACCGCGGCCGGGACAGCAAAAATTCACCCCTCCACTTT
CAHRGRDSKNSPLHF